This TCR beta chain was sequenced in a study of blood T cell repertoires in COVID-19. Overall study context: COVID-19 samples from acute and convalescent phases originated in the United States, Italy and Spain. T cells, B-cell-depleted T cells, or PBMCs provided the cDNA or gDNA that served as material.

Assay: immunoSEQ multiplex PCR; the TCRdb copy retains only in-frame clones and omits some. The table records around 120,000 clones, approximately 84% of them present only once. The CDR3 loop spans 13 amino acids. V lost 4 bases and J lost 4; bases outside the gene matches: 5. Germline-derived CDR1 and CDR2 are SGHDT and YYEEEE. The chain uses TRBV5-6 and TRBJ2-7; 7 bases map to TRBD1. The sample comprised peripheral blood. This receptor was identified in a man between 65 and 80 years old with acute or convalescent COVID-19. This CDR3 reads CASSPGQNYEQYF. For the CDR3, the DNA is TGTGCCAGCAGCCCGGGACAGAATTACGAGCAGTACTTC.